This paragraph reports one T cell receptor beta chain. Participant-reported clinical history was the basis for cohort assignment. Donors in Cohort 3 who had recovered were those with two negative PCRs, healthcare professional clearance, or resolution of their symptoms. Some clones are missing from TCRdb's copy, which holds only in-frame ones; the method was immunoSEQ multiplex PCR. The profile covers around 500,000 clones, with around nine tenths appearing a single time and 1.5% to 2% taken by the ten largest. This entry is derived from a study of blood T cell repertoires in COVID-19. Study background: The analysed material was cDNA or gDNA that came from T cells, B-cell-depleted T cells, or PBMCs.

V lost 5 bases to trimming and J lost 4 bases; unmatched junction nucleotides: 10. This CDR3 contains 15 residues. Germline V gene sequence: CDR1 MNHEY, CDR2 SVGEGT. The specimen was PBMCs or T cells enriched from blood (not recorded which). This chain uses TRBV6-2 or TRBV6-3 with TRBJ1-2; 7 bases are shared with TRBD1. The source is a woman in her forties who had recovered from COVID-19. CDR3 loop: CASSPLDRSGYGYTF. The CDR3 nucleotides read TGTGCCAGCAGTCCCTTGGACAGGAGCGGCTATGGCTACACCTTC.